This TCR beta chain originates from a study of shared clonotypes between healthy human individuals. Whole-study results and caveats: What naive subsets generally showed was a larger estimated richness than memory subsets showed.

This clone has a handful of counts. Its antigen remains unidentified. Germline CDR1 reads LNHDA; CDR2 reads SQIVND (reference sequence). V trimming: 7 bases; J trimming: 9 bases; junction bases outside the gene matches: 3. CDR3 length equals 12 residues. Every donor was a Caucasian adult from Nashville, Tennessee. Evenly divided among several immunoSEQ plates was the genomic DNA of each subset. Using immunoSEQ multiplex PCR, the repertoire was profiled, and TCRdb retains in-frame clones only, with some absent. The sample yields roughly 700,000 clones, about 74% seen once. The sequence was collected from a woman aged 25 to 39 in good health. The chain recombines TRBV19 with TRBJ2-3, with 11 nucleotides matching TRBD2. Sequencing input: memory CD4+ T cells sorted from blood. The subset is: CD45RA-negative fraction. DNA of the CDR3: TGTGCCAGTAAGACTAGCGGGAAGACGCAGTATTTT. It yields the protein CASKTSGKTQYF.